This T cell receptor (beta chain) was recorded in a study of blood T cell repertoires in COVID-19 (dated by TCRdb to between 2020 and 2021). At the level of the whole study: Collaborator samples came from the United States, Italy and Spain and covered acute and convalescent phases of COVID-19. The prospective study material was composed of cDNA or gDNA derived from T cells, B-cell-depleted T cells, or PBMCs. Samples came from the ongoing ImmuneRACE study (first 160 participants) plus 1,254 subjects from 6 global collaborators. Where available, HLA class I and class II types were taken from metadata supplied by the sample provider and were not determined by assay-based typing. Deeply sampled blood TCRbeta repertoires from subjects exposed to, actively infected with, or recovered from COVID-19 were included in the dataset. A de-identified subject ID, COVID-19 status, age in years and sex were almost always included in the sample metadata. A freely available public database, intended as a resource for researchers studying the immune response to SARS-CoV-2, is where the repertoires were released.

Points on this clone: The antigen it binds to is not known. Base qualities are not recorded, but no much larger clone differs from it by a single base.

Based on the germline V gene (reference sequence), the CDR1 and CDR2 sequences are SGHKS and YYEKEE. The CDR3 sequence holds 15 residues, the cysteine and phenylalanine included. CDR3 DNA is the only sequence kept; it has 45 bases, read in frame from the first base. The germline V end is reduced by 4 bases and the J end by 5 bases; junction bases left unmatched: 7. Overall study results and their limits: The quantity of clinical and demographic metadata differed by source and by participant and was supplied without curation.

At one collaborating source in Seattle, patients were enrolled during active infection and were followed longitudinally through the course of disease. Whole blood was collected in K2EDTA tubes by collaborating institutions according to the institutions' own protocols. For TCRbeta analysis, collaborator samples were shipped as frozen whole blood, as isolated PBMCs, or as DNA extracted from either sample type. TCRbeta CDR3 regions were amplified from genomic DNA by means of the immunoSEQ Assay, a bias-controlled multiplex PCR. In the authors' own workflow: The number of nucleated cells in each sample was estimated from the amplification of reference gene primers within the assay. Sequence reads were collapsed and filtered to measure the absolute abundance of every unique TCRbeta CDR3 rearrangement. For each sample, productive Simpson clonality was calculated as the square root of Simpson's diversity index over productive rearrangements. As stored in TCRdb, this immuneACCESS dataset retains in-frame rearrangements with V and J assigned. A fraction of the clones does not appear; measured against another copy, unresolved V genes explain less than half of the discrepancy, and the remainder lacks a known reason. V, J and clone size are those of that table, while D and trimming were read from the DNA. The sample table shows around 150,000 clones, and more than 75% are seen once. The ten largest clones represent more than 7.5% of the sample.

This chain joins TRBV5-5 to TRBJ1-4, with 8 bases matching TRBD1. The origin of this receptor is a woman aged 60-75 years with COVID-19, enrolled during active disease. The sequenced sample was peripheral blood. At the DNA level, the sequence is TGTGCCAGCAGCCGGGGGACAGGCTTCAATGAAAAACTGTTTTTT. This gives the protein CASSRGTGFNEKLFF. Beyond the CDR3, the reference TRBV5-5 and TRBJ1-4 genes provide the residues; the full variable domain reads: DAGVTQSPTHLIKTRGQQVTLRCSPISGHKSVSWYQQVLGQGPQFIFQYYEKEERGRGNFPDRFSARQFPNYSSELNVNALLLGDSALYLCASSRGTGFNEKLFFGSGTQLSVL.